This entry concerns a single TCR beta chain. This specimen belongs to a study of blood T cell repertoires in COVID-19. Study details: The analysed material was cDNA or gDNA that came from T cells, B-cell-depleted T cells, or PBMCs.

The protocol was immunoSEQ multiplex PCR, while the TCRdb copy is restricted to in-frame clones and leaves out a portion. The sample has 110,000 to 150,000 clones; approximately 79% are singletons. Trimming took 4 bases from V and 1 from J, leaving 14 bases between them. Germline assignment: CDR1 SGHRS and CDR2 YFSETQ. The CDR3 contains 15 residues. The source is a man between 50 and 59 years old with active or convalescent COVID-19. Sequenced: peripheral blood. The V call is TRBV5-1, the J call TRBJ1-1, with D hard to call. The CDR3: CASSQTHTENTEAFF. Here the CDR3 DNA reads TGCGCCAGCAGCCAAACCCACACCGAGAACACTGAAGCTTTCTTT. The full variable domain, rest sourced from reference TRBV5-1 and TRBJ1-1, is KAGVTQTPRYLIKTRGQQVTLSCSPISGHRSVSWYQQTPGQGLQFLFEYFSETQRNKGNFPGRFSGRQFSNSRSEMNVSTLELGDSALYLCASSQTHTENTEAFFGQGTRLTVV.